The 28 T cell receptor beta chains below all came from one sample that was sequenced in a study of type 1 regulatory T cells (dated by TCRdb to 2020 to 2023). Instrument on record: Illumina MiSeq. TCRdb handled the public reads itself, with Q25 trimming in fastp and clone calling in MiXCR, and kept productive beta chains. Each CDR3 protein gets just one entry, which takes the most common genes and DNA from the rows behind it. The sample table contains 11,000 to 15,000 distinct CDR3 sequences; only one count was recorded for around 13% of them. Jointly, the top ten make up roughly 14% of the sample. No antigen has been identified for these receptors. Sequenced sample: cultured T cells, either the whole culture or a sorted T cell fraction (not recorded which). These receptors were taken from a human donor in good health.

This sequence joins TRBV5-1 and TRBJ2-7, with D perhaps matching TRBD2 (6 bases). Deletions cut 0 bases from V and 2 bases from J, with 12 bases between. There are 15 residues in the CDR3. Germline V gives CDR1 SGHRS, CDR2 YFSETQ. The CDR3 DNA reads as TGCGCCAGCAGCTTGGTTTCAGGGAGGACCTACGAGCAGTACTTC. Translation gives CASSLVSGRTYEQYF.

This clonotype was seen a few times. This chain connects TRBV5-1 to TRBJ2-1, with D hard to call. Trimming removed 1 base at V and 8 bases at J, with 10 bases between. Germline CDR1 reads SGHRS; CDR2 reads YFSETQ. The CDR3 extends over 13 amino acids. The CDR3: CASSLLLGYEQFF. CDR3 bases: TGCGCCAGCAGCTTGTTATTAGGATATGAGCAGTTCTTC.

The CDR3 reads CSAIRDRGPETQYF. CDR3 sequence (DNA): TGCAGCGCCATCCGGGACAGGGGGCCGGAGACCCAGTACTTC. The chain recombines TRBV29-1 with TRBJ2-5, with 12 nucleotides matching TRBD1. Germline values: CDR1 SQVTM, CDR2 ANQGSEA. V gave up 7 bases and J gave up 5 bases; unmatched junction bases: 8. This CDR3 contains 14 residues.

The sample holds one count of this clonotype. Being one base from a much bigger clone, this may be a read error. The chain employs TRBV5-5 and TRBJ2-7, with D hard to call. The CDR3 is made up of 15 amino acids. Germline values: CDR1 SGHKS, CDR2 YYEKEE (reference sequence). V lost 0 bases to trimming and J lost 3 bases, with 13 bases between them. The CDR3: CASSLGGSYFYEQYF. The CDR3 bases are TGTGCCAGCAGCTTGGGAGGCAGCTACTTCTACGAGCAGTACTTC.

The J gene is TRBJ2-4, the V gene TRBV20-1; 9 nucleotides match TRBD1. This CDR3 spans 16 amino acids. J gave up 3 bases and V 0 bases, and 6 bases lay outside the gene matches. Germline lookup yields CDR1 DFQATT and CDR2 SNEGSKA (reference sequence). CDR3 nucleotides: TGCAGTGCTAGAGATGCCGGGACAGGGTTCAAAAACATTCAGTACTTC. It specifies CSARDAGTGFKNIQYF.

V is TRBV7-3 and J is TRBJ2-3; the D gene is possibly TRBD1 (5 bases). Between the trimmed V and J ends, which lost 4 bases and 2 bases, there was a span of 10 bases. Per germline, CDR1 SGHTA and CDR2 FQGTGA. CDR3 length: 14 residues. CDR3 sequence reads: CASSSDRNTDTQYF. The CDR3 DNA reads as TGTGCCAGCAGCTCAGACAGAAACACAGATACGCAGTATTTT.

This clonotype occurred many times. Mismatch with germline at one junction end may stem from a read error. The chain joins TRBV5-1 to TRBJ2-7; TRBD2 is a possible D gene (7 bases). From germline, CDR1 is SGHRS and CDR2 YFSETQ. The CDR3 consists of 14 residues. The CDR3 DNA is TGCGCCAGCTCGAAGACGGGGGGCTCCCACGAGCAGTACTTC. This gives the protein CASSKTGGSHEQYF.

This clonotype has a count of ten or more. The rearrangement links TRBV3-1 to TRBJ2-2; no definite D call. Germline CDR1 LGHDT, CDR2 YNNKEL (reference sequence). V was shortened by 1 base and J by 4 bases, with 13 bases between the two germline ends. This CDR3 comprises 16 residues. The chain's CDR3 is CASSQGKPTLTGELFF. In DNA form, the CDR3 reads TGTGCCAGCAGCCAAGGGAAGCCGACTCTCACCGGGGAGCTGTTTTTT.

Within the sample, this clonotype is medium-sized. V gene TRBV12-3 or TRBV12-4 combines with J gene TRBJ1-1; a weak D match, TRBD1 (5 bases). Between the trimmed V and J ends, which lost 3 bases and 4 bases, there was a span of 9 bases. This CDR3 has 13 residues. CDR3 nucleotide sequence: TGTGCCAGCAGTTTGGGGGGGGGCACTGAAGCTTTCTTT. Its protein is CASSLGGGTEAFF.

Worth noting for this clonotype: Just one base apart from a much larger clone, this may be a read error. V gene TRBV20-1 combines with J gene TRBJ2-7; D is perhaps TRBD2 (6 bases). Per germline, CDR1 DFQATT and CDR2 SNEGSKA (reference sequence). This CDR3 contains 15 residues. With 6 bases removed from V and 4 bases from J, the gap between germline ends came to 22 bases. CDR3 in amino acids: CSANPTNGGWYEQYF. The DNA of the CDR3 is TGCAGTGCAAACCCGACTAACGGGGGATGGTACGAGCAGTACTTC.

This chain uses TRBV20-1 with TRBJ2-7, with TRBD1 identical over 10 bases. CDR1 is DFQATT, CDR2 SNEGSKA, per germline (reference sequence). The CDR3 has 13 amino acids. The DNA for the CDR3 is TGCAGCTTACCGGGACAGGGGACCTACGAGCAGTACTTC. Translating gives CSLPGQGTYEQYF.

Note on this clonotype: A much larger clone differs from this one at a single base, so this may be a read error. CDR3 protein: CASSRTSQETQFF. The CDR3, as DNA: TGTGCCAGCAGCCGGACTAGCCAAGAGACCCAGTTCTTC. The rearrangement links TRBV5-5 to TRBJ2-1; 8 nucleotides match TRBD2. CDR1 and CDR2 from the germline V gene are SGHKS and YYEKEE (reference sequence). Trimming at V came to 4 bases and at J to 13 bases, leaving 10 bases not matched to a gene. This CDR3 contains 13 residues.

This clonotype was seen only a few times. The chain is built from TRBV5-6 and TRBJ2-1, with TRBD1 matching over 8 bases. Losses at the gene ends were 0 bases for V and 0 bases for J; bases not matched to a gene: 8. Germline V gene sequence: CDR1 SGHDT, CDR2 YYEEEE. The CDR3 length is 18 residues. CDR3 sequence (DNA): TGTGCCAGCAGCTTGGCGTCAGACAGGGGACGCTCCTACAATGAGCAGTTCTTC. Translated, it gives CASSLASDRGRSYNEQFF.

This rearrangement joins TRBV5-1 to TRBJ2-2; no clear D. The V end lost 2 bases, the J end lost 5 bases, and 10 bases lay between the germline ends. CDR3 size: 14 residues. CDR1 and CDR2 from the germline V gene are SGHRS and YFSETQ. This CDR3 reads CASSLMTSTGELFF. The CDR3 nucleotides are TGCGCCAGCAGCTTAATGACATCTACCGGGGAGCTGTTTTTT.

This clonotype was seen more than once but under ten times. The chain employs TRBV5-6 and TRBJ1-5; 7 bases are a match to TRBD1. CDR1 SGHDT and CDR2 YYEEEE come from the germline V gene. The V segment lost 0 bases and the J segment 6 bases; nucleotides outside the gene matches: 9. The CDR3 has 16 amino acids. This chain's CDR3 is CASSLAGTAFFQPQHF. CDR3 nucleotides: TGTGCCAGCAGCTTGGCTGGGACAGCTTTCTTTCAGCCCCAGCATTTT.

This clonotype has a handful of counts. The CDR3 here is CASSPHDTSDPGDTQYF. Here the CDR3 DNA reads TGTGCCAGCAGCCCTCACGACACTAGCGACCCGGGAGATACGCAGTATTTT. The rearrangement joins TRBV3-1 to TRBJ2-3; 7 bases align to TRBD2. V trimming: 4 bases; J trimming: 5 bases; junction bases outside the gene matches: 15. The CDR3 has 17 residues. CDR1 and CDR2 from the germline V gene are LGHDT and YNNKEL (reference sequence).

At least ten counts were recorded for this clonotype. The V and J genes are TRBV30 and TRBJ1-6; 9 bases line up with TRBD1. CDR1 is GTSNPN and CDR2 is SVGIG in the germline V gene (reference sequence). Trimming cost V 2 bases and J 8 bases; bases outside gene matches: 4. The CDR3 has 14 residues. The CDR3 coding sequence is TGTGCCTGGAGTCGGAGACAGGGGGATTCACCCCTCCACTTT. It yields the protein CAWSRRQGDSPLHF.

This clonotype was detected many times. The genes are TRBV29-1 and TRBJ2-3, with a weak D call TRBD2 (6 bases). The germline V gene has CDR1 SQVTM and CDR2 ANQGSEA. V was pared by 4 bases and J by 5 bases, with 19 bases between. The CDR3 is 15 amino acids. The DNA of the CDR3 is TGCAGCGTTGCCCTCCTAGCGTCTAGGGAAGATACGCAGTATTTT. This codes for CSVALLASREDTQYF.

The V call is TRBV7-2, the J call TRBJ2-2, with 8 bases aligning to TRBD2. The germline V gene has CDR1 SGHTA and CDR2 FQGNSA. V gave up 1 base and J gave up 6 bases; unmatched junction bases: 4. This CDR3 contains 15 residues. DNA of the CDR3: TGTGCCAGCAGCTTAGGGGCGGGAGGTGCCGGGGAGCTGTTTTTT. The encoded protein is CASSLGAGGAGELFF.

This chain connects TRBV19 to TRBJ1-1; D call uncertain. CDR3 size: 13 residues. Looked up from germline, CDR1 is LNHDA and CDR2 is SQIVND (reference sequence). V was pared by 0 bases and J by 2 bases, with 4 bases between. The CDR3 DNA follows: TGTGCCAGTAGTATAGATTACAACACTGAAGCTTTCTTT. As protein: CASSIDYNTEAFF.

This clonotype was detected many times. The chain carries TRBV7-2 and TRBJ1-1; the D gene is possibly TRBD1 (5 bases). V lost 2 bases, J lost 2 bases, and 12 bases lay in between. The germline CDR1 and CDR2 sequences are SGHTA and FQGNSA. There are 15 residues in the CDR3. Here the CDR3 DNA reads TGTGCCAGCAGCTTAAGGGGTGGGCGAAACACTGAAGCTTTCTTT. Translated: CASSLRGGRNTEAFF. Based on the CDR3 plus reference TRBV7-2 and TRBJ1-1, the full variable domain is GAGVSQSPSNKVTEKGKDVELRCDPISGHTALYWYRQSLGQGLEFLIYFQGNSAPDKSGLPSDRFSAERTGGSVSTLTIQRTQQEDSAVYLCASSLRGGRNTEAFFGQGTRLTVV.

In this sample, this clonotype turned up many times. This chain uses TRBV12-3 or TRBV12-4 with TRBJ2-7; TRBD2 matches 16 bases. The V gene end was trimmed by 6 bases and the J gene end by 2 bases; junction bases not matched to a gene: 7. This CDR3 region has 17 residues. The CDR3 region is CASSTGTSGRAPYEQYF. CDR3 bases: TGTGCCAGCAGCACCGGGACTAGCGGGAGGGCCCCCTACGAGCAGTACTTC.

Details on this clonotype: This sequence may be a read error, since a much larger clone differs from it by one base. This CDR3 is CASSDVGTRGRIFSADEQFF. The CDR3 DNA reads as TGTGCCAGCAGCGACGTCGGAACCAGGGGGAGGATCTTCAGTGCGGACGAGCAGTTCTTC. V gene TRBV27 combines with J gene TRBJ2-1; a possible D gene is TRBD1 (7 bases). In germline, CDR1 is MNHEY, CDR2 SMNVEV (reference sequence). CDR3 length: 20 residues. Trimming shortened V by 6 bases and J by 10 bases, and 37 bases separated the two germline ends.

In its sample, this clonotype was seen many times. The chain recombines TRBV5-1 with TRBJ1-1; D is perhaps TRBD1 (6 bases). Germline loops: CDR1 SGHRS, CDR2 YFSETQ. The ends were cut back, 2 bases at V and 5 bases at J, with 13 bases in the middle. CDR3 length: 14 amino acids. CDR3 nucleotides: TGCGCCAGCAGCTTTTCAGGGGCGGGTACTGAAGCTTTCTTT. This sequence encodes CASSFSGAGTEAFF.

The table lists this clonotype with many counts. The chain uses TRBV20-1 and TRBJ2-5; 14 bases agree with TRBD2. Trimming took 4 bases from V and 5 from J; bases not matched to a gene: 6. The CDR3 has 15 amino acids. The germline V gene encodes CDR1 DFQATT and CDR2 SNEGSKA (reference sequence). The CDR3: CSATSWTSGGETQYF. CDR3 nucleotide sequence: TGCAGTGCTACTTCATGGACTAGCGGGGGGGAGACCCAGTACTTC.

Of note for this clonotype: A much more abundant neighbour one base away suggests this may be a read error. The rearrangement joins TRBV7-6 to TRBJ2-5; no clear D gene. From germline, CDR1 is SGHVS and CDR2 FNYEAQ. The CDR3 length is 15 residues. The CDR3, as DNA: TGTGTCAGCAGCGCGGCTCTAGGAGCCCAAGAGACCCAGTACTTC. Its protein product is CVSSAALGAQETQYF.

V and J are TRBV18 and TRBJ2-5, with TRBD2 matching over 9 bases. The germline V gene encodes CDR1 KGHSH and CDR2 LQKENI. The CDR3 sequence is 16 residues long. Trimming took 1 base from V and 2 from J; bases not matched to a gene: 5. CDR3 loop: CASSPQSGLAQETQYF. The CDR3, as DNA: TGTGCCAGCTCACCACAGTCCGGACTAGCGCAAGAGACCCAGTACTTC.

This clonotype is judged medium-sized. This CDR3 reads CASSRLGGGWYEQYF. The CDR3 DNA is TGTGCCAGCAGCCGCCTTGGGGGCGGTTGGTACGAGCAGTACTTC. J is TRBJ2-7 and V is TRBV27; perhaps TRBD1 as D (6 bases). CDR1 and CDR2 (germline): MNHEY, SMNVEV (reference sequence). There are 15 residues in the CDR3. The V end lost 6 bases, the J end lost 4 bases, and 19 bases lay between the germline ends.